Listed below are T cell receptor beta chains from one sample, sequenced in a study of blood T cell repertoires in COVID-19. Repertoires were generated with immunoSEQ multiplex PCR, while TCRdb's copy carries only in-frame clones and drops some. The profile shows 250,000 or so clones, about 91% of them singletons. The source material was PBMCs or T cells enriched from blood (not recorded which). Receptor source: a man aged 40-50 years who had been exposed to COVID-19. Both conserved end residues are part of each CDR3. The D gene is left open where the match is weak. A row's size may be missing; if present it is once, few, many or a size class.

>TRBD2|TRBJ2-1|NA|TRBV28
TGTGCCAGCAGTTTAGTCGGCGCGGGGACTAGCTTGAATGAGCAGTTCTTC
CASSLVGAGTSLNEQFF
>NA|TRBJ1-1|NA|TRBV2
TGTGCCAGCAGTCAAGGTTCCCACAGGGAAGAAGCTTTCTTT
CASSQGSHREEAFF
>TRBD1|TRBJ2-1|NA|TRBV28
TGTGCCAGCAGTTTCCCGGGACAGGGATCTAGAGGATCCCCCCTCGGGGGTAATGAGCAGTTCTTC
CASSFPGQGSRGSPLGGNEQFF
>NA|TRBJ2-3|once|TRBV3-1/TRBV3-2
TGTGCCAGCAGCCAAGAGGAGGTAGATACGCAGTATTTT
CASSQEEVDTQYF
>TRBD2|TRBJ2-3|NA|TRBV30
TGTGCCTGGAGTGTGGTGCGGGAGACTGGCACAGATACGCAGTATTTT
CAWSVVRETGTDTQYF
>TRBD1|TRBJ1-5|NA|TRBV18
TGTGCCAGCTCACCTCAGGGGGAATCACAGCCCCAGCATTTT
CASSPQGESQPQHF
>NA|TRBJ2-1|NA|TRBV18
TGTGCCAGCTCACCACCGTTAGTGAATGAGCAGTTCTTC
CASSPPLVNEQFF
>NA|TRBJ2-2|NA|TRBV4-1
TGCGCCAGCAGCCAAGATTTTGCGGGGGAGCTGTTTTTT
CASSQDFAGELFF
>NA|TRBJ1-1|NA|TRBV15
TGTGCCACCAGCAGAGAAAGGGACAAGGGCACTGAAGCTTTCTTT
CATSRERDKGTEAFF
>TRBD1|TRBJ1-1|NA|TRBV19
TGTGCCAGTAGTATAGGGGACAGGGAAGCTTTCTTT
CASSIGDREAFF
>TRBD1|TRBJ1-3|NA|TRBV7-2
TGTGCCAGCAGCTCTCAGACAGGGTTCGGAAACACCATATATTTT
CASSSQTGFGNTIYF
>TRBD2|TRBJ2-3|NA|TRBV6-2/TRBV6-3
TGTGCCAGCAGTTACGACAGCGGGAGATTAAGGACTACGCAGTATTTT
CASSYDSGRLRTTQYF
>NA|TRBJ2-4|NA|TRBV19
TGTGCCAGTAACCGGGTCGGGGAACGGGACATTCAGTACTTC
CASNRVGERDIQYF
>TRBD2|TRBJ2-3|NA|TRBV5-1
TGCGCCAGCAGCTTCACCCCTGGGACTAGTATAAATACGCAGTATTTT
CASSFTPGTSINTQYF
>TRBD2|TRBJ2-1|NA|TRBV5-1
TGCGCCAGCAGCTTGGCGGTAGCGGGCAACAATGAGCAGTTCTTC
CASSLAVAGNNEQFF
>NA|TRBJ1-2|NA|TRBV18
TGTGCCAGCTCACCACCTTCGGCAGGGAACTATGGCTACACCTTC
CASSPPSAGNYGYTF
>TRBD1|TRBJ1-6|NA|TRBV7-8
TGTGCCAGCAGCCTTACCGGGACAGGGCCCGTAGCGGATTCACCCCTCCACTTT
CASSLTGTGPVADSPLHF
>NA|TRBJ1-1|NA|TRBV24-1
TGTGCCACCAGTGATTTGCCCTTGCGGCAGCAGTCCCCTGAAGCTTTCTTT
CATSDLPLRQQSPEAFF
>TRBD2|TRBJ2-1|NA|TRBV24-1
TGTGCCACCAGTGTGACTAGCGGGAAAGATGAGCAGTTCTTC
CATSVTSGKDEQFF
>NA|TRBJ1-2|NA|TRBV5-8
TGTGCCAGCAGCTTGATCTCCCTGATAGATGGCTACACCTTC
CASSLISLIDGYTF
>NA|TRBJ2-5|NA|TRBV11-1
TGTGCCAGCAGCTTTACAGGGTCCCAAGAGACCCAGTACTTC
CASSFTGSQETQYF
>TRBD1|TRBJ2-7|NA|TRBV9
TGTGCCAGCAGCGTCGGATTCGGGACAGGCACCTACGAGCAGTACTTC
CASSVGFGTGTYEQYF
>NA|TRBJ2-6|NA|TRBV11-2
TGTGCCAGCAGCTTAGGAGGATCCCTAAGGGCCAACGTCCTGACTTTC
CASSLGGSLRANVLTF
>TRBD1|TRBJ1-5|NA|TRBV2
TGTGCCAGCAGCATCGACAGGGGGCAAGGTCAGCCCCAGCATTTT
CASSIDRGQGQPQHF
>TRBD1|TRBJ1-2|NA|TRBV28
TGTGCCAGCAGTTTACGTAGCCCGGGACAGGGAGATGGCTACACCTTC
CASSLRSPGQGDGYTF
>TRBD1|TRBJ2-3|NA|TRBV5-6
TGTGCCAGCAGCTTCAGACAGGGACGAAGCACAGATACGCAGTATTTT
CASSFRQGRSTDTQYF
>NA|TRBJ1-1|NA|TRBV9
TGTGCCAGCAGCCCCGGGGGTACTGGGAACACTGAAGCTTTCTTT
CASSPGGTGNTEAFF
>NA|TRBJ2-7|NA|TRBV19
TGTGCCAGTACCGGAACCTACAGGGAGAGCTCCTACGAGCAGTACTTC
CASTGTYRESSYEQYF
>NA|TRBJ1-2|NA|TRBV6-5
TGTGCCAGCAGCCCGGAACGGGGGGCTGATGGCTACACCTTC
CASSPERGADGYTF
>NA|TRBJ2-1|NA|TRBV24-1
TGTGCCACCAGTGTCGGTAATGATGAGCAGTTCTTC
CATSVGNDEQFF
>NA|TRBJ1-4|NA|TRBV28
TGTGCCAGCGGTTCGGTCGCAGGGCGTAATGAAAAACTGTTTTTT
CASGSVAGRNEKLFF
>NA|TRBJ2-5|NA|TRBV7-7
TGTGCTAGCAGCGCGGAACACGACGAGACCCAGTACTTC
CASSAEHDETQYF
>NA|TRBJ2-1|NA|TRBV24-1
TGTGCCACCAGTGGGTCTAGCGAAATGGTCAATGAGCAGTTCTTC
CATSGSSEMVNEQFF
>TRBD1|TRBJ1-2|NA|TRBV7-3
TGTGCCGTACTGGAGGGGGCGGATGGCTACACCTTC
CAVLEGADGYTF